This TCR beta chain was recovered during a study of OX40 agonist ivuxolimab in advanced cancers. Background for the entire study: Ivuxolimab was an agonistic, fully human IgG2 monoclonal antibody directed against OX40 (CD134), a costimulatory receptor. Intravenous ivuxolimab was administered to patients every 2 weeks at six dose levels: 0.01, 0.1, 0.3, 1.5, 3 and 10 mg/kg. The paper covers the monotherapy dose-escalation part of the phase I ivuxolimab trial, which included N of about 50 patients. Three dose-escalation patients achieved partial responses, one with hepatocellular carcinoma and two with cutaneous melanoma. Of the 50 to 55 dose-escalation patients, hepatocellular carcinoma was present in 19, melanoma in approximately 15, renal cell carcinoma in 9 and head and neck cancer in 9. Peripheral TCRbeta sequencing aimed to test whether ivuxolimab altered TCR sequence diversity and caused clonal T-cell expansion. In the dose-escalation cohort, 75% to 85% of patients were male, and the mean age was roughly 60 years with a range of about 20 to 80. Patients were allowed to have had prior anti-PD-1, anti-PD-L1 or anti-CTLA-4 therapy, and 40% to 45% of the dose-escalation patients had been treated with checkpoint inhibitors. What the work shows at the level of the full study, not this receptor alone: At doses of 0.1 to 3.0 mg/kg, clonal expansion of both CD4+ and CD8+ T cells in blood was seen between baseline and week 6. After ivuxolimab, CD8+ T cells had more expanded clones than CD4+ T cells on average. In the 0.1-3.0 mg/kg groups, partial responders had among the lowest normalized peripheral clonal expansion, particularly in CD8+ T cells. Low levels of normalized T-cell clonal expansion were also seen in some patients who did not respond. The antigen specificity of the clonally expanded peripheral T cells was not determined.

Genomic DNA was isolated from the sorted cells so that the TCRbeta CDR3 region could be sequenced. TCRbeta CDR3 regions were sequenced using the immunoSEQ Assay. TCRdb stores this immuneACCESS table with in-frame sequences only. Part of the clones is absent; in the studies checked, under half of the shortfall reflects unresolved V genes, and no reason is known for the rest. This sample comprises 40,000 to 50,000 clones, about 80% of them detected only once. Approximately 16% of the sample rests with the top ten. Patients with autoimmune disease history or receiving systemic immunosuppression were excluded from the trial. Peripheral blood for TCR sequencing was collected from all dose cohorts at baseline, on cycle 4 day 1, and on cycle 7 day 1. The samples were drawn from a first-in-human, open-label, multicenter phase I dose-escalation trial of ivuxolimab. Adults with locally advanced or metastatic head and neck squamous cell, hepatocellular, melanoma or renal cell carcinoma were enrolled in the trial. Before TCR sequencing, CD4+ T cells and CD8+ T cells were sorted from peripheral blood as separate populations.

V and J are truncated by 3 bases and 11 bases respectively, leaving an intervening sequence of 15 bases. As encoded in the germline V gene (reference sequence), CDR1 is GTSNPN while CDR2 is SVGIG. The CDR3 starts with the cysteine, ends with the phenylalanine, and has 12 residues. The sequence is cut down to CDR3 DNA, 36 bases in frame from base 1. With respect to this clone: No cognate antigen has been identified for it. It has no much larger one-base neighbor in the sample; base qualities were not kept.

This sequence uses TRBV30 and TRBJ2-3; the D element could tentatively be TRBD1 or TRBD2, as 5 bases agree for each. This material consisted of CD4+ or CD8+ T cells sorted from blood, taken in a trial of the OX40 agonist ivuxolimab. This clonotype was obtained from an adult with an advanced solid tumor such as melanoma, head and neck, liver or kidney cancer. The DNA is TGTGCCTGGAGCCTATTCCGGGACCTGCAGTATTTT. It specifies CAWSLFRDLQYF.